This T cell receptor beta chain derives from a study of T cells after yellow fever vaccination. On the study more broadly: When fractions had low cell numbers, they were prepared with SMART-Seq v4 Ultra Low Input. Broader study findings: Post-booster samples contained most primary-vaccination clones (just under 98% CD4, roughly 88% CD8). Clonotype sharing between CD4 and CD8 compartments was small.

The J segment lost 9 bases and the V segment lost 5 bases, leaving 8 bases of the junction unmatched. The germline CDR1 and CDR2 sequences are LGHNA and YNFKEQ. This CDR3 comprises 14 residues. Template switching with 5'RACE generated the TCR cDNA and added a universal primer site and UMIs. TCRdb fed the 5' RACE reads into MiXCR, producing one record per CDR3 protein. The table includes a few hundred thousand distinct CDR3 sequences, 6.9% detected once. Points on this clonotype: No antigen is known for it.

The receptor comes from a man younger than 45 who received the YFV17D yellow fever vaccine. The J gene is TRBJ2-7, the V gene TRBV4-2, with TRBD1 matching 12 bases. The sample was CD4+ T cells sorted from PBMCs, taken 15 days after the yellow fever booster vaccination. The CDR3 nucleotides read TGTGCCAGCAGCAGAGCCGGGACAGGGGGCGTGCAGTACTTC. Its protein product is CASSRAGTGGVQYF.